The subject of this entry is one T cell receptor (beta chain). TCRdb re-analysed the 5' RACE reads in MiXCR, keeping a single row per CDR3 protein. This table holds more than 50,000 distinct CDR3 sequences, 3% to 4% found once. This sample was included in a study of neurological immune-mediated disorders. There are 17 residues in the CDR3. Trimming pared 0 bases from V and 2 bases from J, leaving 16 bases between. Sequencing was done on a sample of PBMCs. This chain links TRBV12-3 or TRBV12-4 with TRBJ1-1, with a possible D match to TRBD1 (5 bases). This TCR was recovered from a woman in her 50s with multiple sclerosis. The DNA for the CDR3 is TGTGCCAGCAGTTTAGCGGAGGGGTTCCGACCCAACACTGAAGCTTTCTTT. This translates into CASSLAEGFRPNTEAFF.